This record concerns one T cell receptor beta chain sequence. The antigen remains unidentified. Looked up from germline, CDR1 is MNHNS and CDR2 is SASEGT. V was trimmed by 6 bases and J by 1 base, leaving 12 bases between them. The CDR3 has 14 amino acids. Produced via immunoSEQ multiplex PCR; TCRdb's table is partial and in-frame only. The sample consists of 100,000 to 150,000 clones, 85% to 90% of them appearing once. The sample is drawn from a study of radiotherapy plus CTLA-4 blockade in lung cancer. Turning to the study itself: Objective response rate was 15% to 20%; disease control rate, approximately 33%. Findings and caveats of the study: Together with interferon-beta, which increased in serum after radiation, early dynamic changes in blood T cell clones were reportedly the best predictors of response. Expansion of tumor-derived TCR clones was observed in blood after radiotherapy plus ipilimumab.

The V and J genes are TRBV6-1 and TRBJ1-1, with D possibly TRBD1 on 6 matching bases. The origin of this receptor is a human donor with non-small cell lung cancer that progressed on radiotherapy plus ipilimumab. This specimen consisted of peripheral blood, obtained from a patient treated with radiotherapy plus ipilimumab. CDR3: CASRTTGQNTEAFF. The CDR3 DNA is TGTGCCAGCAGGACGACAGGACAGAACACTGAAGCTTTCTTT.